The sequence of this T cell receptor (beta chain) was determined in a study of CD8+CD57+ T cells in acquired aplastic anemia. Study in general: Recorded DNA amounts for sorted CD4+ and CD8+ cells had an average of 3.2 ug. Study-wide results and caveats: Overlapping CD8+ CDR3 repertoires of patients and controls contained approximately 28 shared sequences.

V dropped 1 base and J dropped 11 bases, with 8 bases sitting between them. The germline V gene encodes CDR1 LGHNT and CDR2 FRNRAP. The CDR3 runs to 11 residues. Profiling of TCR beta VDJ combinations and CDR3 sequences used genomic DNA as template. MiXCR, applied by TCRdb to the reads, yields one record per CDR3 protein. The repertoire holds roughly 180,000 distinct CDR3 sequences, with around 50% as singletons. The sample holds many counts of this clonotype. Its antigen is unknown. Patients chosen for sequencing had CD8+CD57+ cells that had expanded, as shown by flow cytometry. Patients had received no therapy at the time of blood sampling.

Sequenced material: sorted CD4+, CD8+, or CD8+CD57+ T cells (not recorded which) from PBMCs. The V and J genes are TRBV12-5 and TRBJ1-1; D not resolved. The receptor was derived from a human donor with aplastic anemia. The CDR3 region is CASGLGDTAFF. Here the CDR3 DNA reads TGTGCTAGTGGTTTGGGGGATACGGCTTTCTTT.